One sample yielded the 11 T cell receptor beta chains listed below, sequenced in a study of PD-1 blockade in classical Hodgkin lymphoma. The time point is: cycle 4 day 1 (C4D1), after more than five weeks of nivolumab. All the patients suffered relapse after autologous stem cell transplantation, and brentuximab vedotin exposure differed. The data were produced by immunoSEQ multiplex PCR, yet TCRdb's version contains in-frame clones alone and is incomplete. The table shows about 39,000 clones, with just over 75% occurring only once. The sequencing here drew on peripheral blood mononuclear cells (PBMCs), taken before the fourth cycle of nivolumab. The receptors here all came from a human donor with classical Hodgkin lymphoma.

The gene calls are TRBV4-1 and TRBJ2-1; D tentatively reads TRBD1 or TRBD2 (5 bases each). CDR1 and CDR2 (germline): MGHRA, YSYEKL. The CDR3 runs to 16 residues. Trimming pared 3 bases from V and 8 bases from J, leaving 20 bases between. The CDR3 loop is CASSHRGSGGWDEQFF. CDR3 nucleotides: TGCGCCAGCAGCCACCGAGGGAGTGGGGGATGGGATGAGCAGTTCTTC.

The chain carries TRBV7-7 and TRBJ1-5, with D hard to call. Germline V gives CDR1 SSHAT, CDR2 FNYEAQ (reference sequence). V was shortened by 11 bases and J by 4 bases, with 15 bases between the two germline ends. CDR3 length equals 13 residues. The CDR3 nucleotides read TGTGCCCCAGGAGATCCCTTTAATCAGCCCCAGCATTTT. Protein: CAPGDPFNQPQHF.

V gene TRBV4-2 combines with J gene TRBJ1-6; D not certain. The CDR3 sequence is 18 residues long. Germline CDR1 and CDR2: LGHNA and YNFKEQ. V dropped 0 bases and J dropped 0 bases, with 12 bases sitting between them. CDR3 in DNA: TGTGCCAGCAGCCAAGAAGAAGGGTCGAGCTCCTATAATTCACCCCTCCACTTT. Protein: CASSQEEGSSSYNSPLHF.

This chain joins TRBV9 and TRBJ2-5; D gene uncertain. V shed 0 bases and J shed 4 bases, with 10 bases lying between them. The germline V gene has CDR1 SGDLS and CDR2 YYNGEE. The length of the CDR3 is 14 residues. CDR3 loop: CASSVEVRGETQYF. Here the CDR3 DNA reads TGTGCCAGCAGCGTAGAGGTCAGAGGAGAGACCCAGTACTTC.

This chain connects TRBV28 to TRBJ2-5, with D perhaps TRBD2 (5 bases). The CDR3 runs 15 residues. Per the germline V gene, CDR1 is MDHEN and CDR2 is SYDVKM. The V gene lost 7 bases and the J gene lost 4 bases, with 19 bases spanning the gap. CDR3 sequence reads: CASNIGRLAGETQYF. CDR3 in DNA: TGTGCCAGCAATATCGGACGGCTGGCGGGAGAGACCCAGTACTTC.

This chain joins TRBV4-2 and TRBJ2-2; the D is unclear. The CDR3 totals 14 residues. Deletions cut 3 bases from V and 1 base from J, with 6 bases between. Germline values: CDR1 LGHNA, CDR2 YNFKEQ. The CDR3 here is CASSQTRNTGELFF. The CDR3 nucleotides read TGTGCCAGCAGCCAGACAAGGAACACCGGGGAGCTGTTTTTT.

The CDR3 nucleotides read TGTGCCAGCAGTTACGACAGACACGAGCAGTACTTC. Translation: CASSYDRHEQYF. The chain couples TRBV6-6 to TRBJ2-7, with D perhaps TRBD1 (5 bases). Germline V gene lookup returns CDR1 MNHNY and CDR2 SVGAGI (reference sequence). Trimming took 2 bases from V and 5 from J, leaving 7 bases between them. The CDR3 covers 12 residues.

This chain uses TRBV6-6 with TRBJ1-5, with D unresolved. The length of the CDR3 is 15 residues. Trimming removed 7 bases from V and 0 bases from J, with 13 bases in between. From germline, CDR1 is MNHNY and CDR2 SVGAGI (reference sequence). CDR3 nucleotides: TGTGCCAGCACTCGGTCCCTCTATAGCAATCAGCCCCAGCATTTT. Protein sequence: CASTRSLYSNQPQHF.

By share, this clone counts as hyperexpanded. The chain recombines TRBV2 with TRBJ1-1; 7 bases match TRBD1. Germline trimming cut 9 bases from V and 0 bases from J; bases unmatched to any gene: 7. The CDR3 has 14 amino acids. Germline assignment: CDR1 SNHLY and CDR2 FYNNEI. The CDR3 DNA sequence: TGTGCCAGAGAGACAGGGTCAATGAACACTGAAGCTTTCTTT. Its protein is CARETGSMNTEAFF.

The chain carries TRBV7-2 and TRBJ1-2; 9 bases agree with TRBD1. The germline CDR1 and CDR2 sequences are SGHTA and FQGNSA. The CDR3 spans 17 residues. V lost 0 bases and J lost 4; bases outside the gene matches: 9. The CDR3 coding sequence is TGTGCCAGCAGCTTAGCCTCTTCAGGACAGGGGTTCTATGGCTACACCTTC. Amino acid sequence: CASSLASSGQGFYGYTF.

By sample fraction, this clone is medium-sized. This rearrangement joins TRBV18 to TRBJ2-7; D uncertain. The germline V gene encodes CDR1 KGHSH and CDR2 LQKENI. The V end was cut by 3 bases, the J end by 7 bases, with 13 bases between. The CDR3 sequence is 13 residues long. CDR3 in amino acids: CASSPTTGSEQYF. The DNA for the CDR3 is TGTGCCAGCTCACCGACGACCGGGTCGGAGCAGTACTTC.